The sample holds a few counts of the clone carrying this TCR beta chain. What it binds is unknown. Uncontrolled infections, other autoimmune diseases, pregnancy or lactation led to exclusion of patients. Diagnosing involved the use of clinical symptoms, serum thyroxine and TRAb, thyroid ultrasound and orbital computed tomography. The data were obtained in a study of T cells in Graves' hyperthyroidism and ophthalmopathy. Study results and limitations: Using 13 V-J features, a model discriminated ophthalmopathy from stable hyperthyroidism.

Template material for amplifying TCR beta CDR3 regions consisted of RNA transcripts. A set of HTBI primers served as the primers for a first-round RT-PCR of the TCR CDR3. Via MiXCR, TCRdb re-called the multiplex PCR reads, giving one row per CDR3 protein. The sample records 500,000 to 650,000 distinct CDR3 sequences, 40% to 50% being singletons. CDR3 size: 15 residues. V was trimmed by 1 base and J by 1 base, leaving 10 bases between them. Germline V gene lookup returns CDR1 SEHNR and CDR2 FQNEAQ (reference sequence). The J gene is TRBJ1-1, the V gene TRBV7-9, with D maybe TRBD1 (5 bases). The sequenced material came from peripheral blood or thyroid tissue (not recorded which). This sequence was found in an adult woman with Graves' disease, either hyperthyroidism or ophthalmopathy (not recorded which). The CDR3 here is CASSLVGHRNTEAFF. DNA of the CDR3: TGTGCCAGCAGCTTAGTAGGACACAGGAACACTGAAGCTTTCTTT.